In this sample, the clone carrying this TCR beta chain turned up many times. The source material, RNA transcripts, was used to amplify TCR beta CDR3 regions. The TCR CDR3 first-round RT-PCR relied on the HTBI primer set. TCRdb re-called the multiplex PCR reads with MiXCR, one entry per CDR3 protein. Of a few hundred thousand distinct CDR3 sequences detected, 46% appear once; the ten largest clones hold 7.5% to 8.5%. The entry originates in a study of T cells in Graves' hyperthyroidism and ophthalmopathy. Germline V gene sequence: CDR1 SGHRS, CDR2 YFSETQ. The V end lost 4 bases, the J end lost 4 bases, and 15 bases lay between the germline ends. The CDR3 totals 15 residues. Hyperthyroidism in the patients, aged 18 to 65, was newly diagnosed and under 2 months in duration. Diagnostic decisions used clinical symptoms, serum thyroxine and TRAb, thyroid ultrasound and orbital computed tomography.

The receptor's source is a woman in her late teens or twenties with Graves' hyperthyroidism. The chain is built from TRBV5-1 and TRBJ1-5; perhaps TRBD1 as D (5 bases). Sequencing was carried out using peripheral blood or thyroid tissue (not recorded which). CDR3 sequence reads: CASSEGTEANQPQHF. In DNA, the CDR3 is TGCGCCAGCAGCGAAGGGACGGAAGCTAATCAGCCCCAGCATTTT.